The 14 T cell receptor beta chains in this list originate from one sample, sequenced in a study of CD8+CD57+ T cells in acquired aplastic anemia. TCR beta VDJ combinations and CDR3 sequences were profiled from genomic DNA. TCRdb re-derived calls from the reads in MiXCR, one entry per CDR3 protein. The data hold roughly 120,000 distinct CDR3 sequences, with 58% observed a single time. Previously, flow cytometry had revealed CD8+CD57+ cell expansion in the patients chosen for sequencing. The specimen was sorted CD4+, CD8+, or CD8+CD57+ T cells (not recorded which) from PBMCs. The receptors derive from a human donor with aplastic anemia.

This clonotype was detected many times. The V and J genes are TRBV7-9 and TRBJ2-5; 8 positions agree with TRBD2. J was trimmed by 4 bases and V by 4 bases; bases with no gene match: 8. The CDR3 is 15 amino acids. Germline CDR1 reads SEHNR; CDR2 reads FQNEAQ (reference sequence). The CDR3 coding sequence is TGTGCCAGCAGCTATTCGGGGGGGCAGAGAGAGACCCAGTACTTC. As protein: CASSYSGGQRETQYF.

In its sample, this clonotype was seen many times. This chain joins TRBV15 and TRBJ2-3, with TRBD1 as a possible D gene (5 bases). V was cut by 3 bases and J by 1 base, with 11 bases left in between. Per germline, CDR1 LNHNV and CDR2 YYDKDF (reference sequence). The CDR3 runs to 15 residues. In DNA form, the CDR3 reads TGTGCCACCAGCAGCTTACTGACAGGCACAGATACGCAGTATTTT. Its translation is CATSSLLTGTDTQYF.

This clonotype was recorded a few times. The chain carries TRBV7-9 and TRBJ2-7; D is unresolved. Germline lookup yields CDR1 SEHNR and CDR2 FQNEAQ (reference sequence). V gave up 1 base and J gave up 0 bases, with 10 bases separating them. The CDR3 is 15 residues long. In DNA, the CDR3 is TGTGCCAGCAGCTTAGTTTCGGCAGCCTCCTACGAGCAGTACTTC. It yields the protein CASSLVSAASYEQYF.

The rearrangement links TRBV19 to TRBJ1-6, with no clear D. Germline assignment: CDR1 LNHDA and CDR2 SQIVND (reference sequence). The CDR3 consists of 15 residues. The germline V and J ends were trimmed by 4 bases and 2 bases, with 9 bases remaining between them. The CDR3, as DNA: TGTGCCAGTAGTACGGACGACGCCTATAATTCACCCCTCCACTTT. Protein: CASSTDDAYNSPLHF.

This chain joins TRBV20-1 and TRBJ2-7, with D unclear. Trimming cost V 3 bases and J 7 bases, with 13 bases left between them. The CDR3 sequence is 12 residues long. CDR1 is DFQATT, CDR2 SNEGSKA, per germline (reference sequence). In DNA form, the CDR3 reads TGCAGTGCTAGGGATCCTGCAGAAGAGCAGTACTTC. Amino acids: CSARDPAEEQYF.

This sequence joins TRBV2 and TRBJ2-7; 12 bases match TRBD2. Germline assignment: CDR1 SNHLY and CDR2 FYNNEI. Losses at the gene ends were 8 bases for V and 0 bases for J; bases not matched to a gene: 8. CDR3 length: 16 amino acids. CDR3 nucleotides: TGTGCCAGCCACGGACTAGCGGGGAGGAGCTCCTACGAGCAGTACTTC. It encodes CASHGLAGRSSYEQYF. Supplemented by reference TRBV2 and TRBJ2-7, the full variable domain reads EPEVTQTPSHQVTQMGQEVILRCVPISNHLYFYWYRQILGQKVEFLVSFYNNEISEKSEIFDDQFSVERPDGSNFTLKIRSTKLEDSAMYFCASHGLAGRSSYEQYFGPGTRLTVT.

This rearrangement joins TRBV7-2 to TRBJ2-2, with D possibly being TRBD1 (5 bases). CDR1 and CDR2 from the germline V gene are SGHTA and FQGNSA. The CDR3 totals 17 residues. V was trimmed by 0 bases and J by 3 bases, leaving 14 bases between them. The CDR3 DNA is TGTGCCAGCAGCTTAGCTCAGGGTCTGGCGGACACCGGGGAGCTGTTTTTT. Amino acids: CASSLAQGLADTGELFF.

Concerning this clonotype itself: A much larger clone sits a single nucleotide away, making a read error possible. V is TRBV10-3 and J is TRBJ1-5; D call uncertain. The germline V gene has CDR1 ENHRY and CDR2 SYGVKD. Trimming took off 4 bases at V and 7 bases at J, with 14 bases between the two ends. This CDR3 is built from 14 residues. CDR3 amino acids: CAISGETARQPQHF. The DNA for the CDR3 is TGTGCCATCAGTGGAGAAACAGCCCGCCAGCCCCAGCATTTT.

Turning to this clonotype: Germline and junction disagree at one end, which may indicate a read error. CDR3 in amino acids: CASRAGSSGANVLTF. The DNA for the CDR3 is TGTGCCAGCAGAGCAGGGAGCTCTGGGGCCAACGTCCTGACCTTC. V usage is TRBV2 and J usage is TRBJ2-6; D may correspond to TRBD1 or TRBD2 (5 bases each). Germline CDR1 reads SNHLY; CDR2 reads FYNNEI. The CDR3 is 15 residues long.

The chain recombines TRBV2 with TRBJ1-4; no clear D. Germline V gene lookup returns CDR1 SNHLY and CDR2 FYNNEI. Trimming left V 8 bases short and J 8 bases short, with 15 bases between. The CDR3 contains 13 residues. The CDR3 DNA reads as TGTGCCAGCTACCGGGCAGAGGGAGAAAAACTGTTTTTT. It is translated as CASYRAEGEKLFF.

To note about this clonotype: The DNA is left out, because the CDR3 cannot be placed on it with certainty; the CDR3 is given as TCRdb lists it. The CDR3 loop is CASGFGRGSGNTICF. The V and J genes are TRBV7-6 and TRBJ1-3. The CDR3 numbers 15 amino acids, ends counted. The germline CDR1 and CDR2 sequences are SGHVS and FNYEAQ.

This chain joins TRBV25-1 and TRBJ2-5, with D tentatively TRBD2 (5 bases). The CDR3 has 15 residues. Germline CDR1 is MGHDK and CDR2 is SYGVNS. Trimming removed 4 bases from V and 2 bases from J, with 14 bases in between. CDR3 residues: CASSGWGGGQETQYF. In DNA form, the CDR3 reads TGTGCCAGCAGTGGTTGGGGTGGAGGACAAGAGACCCAGTACTTC.

By share of the sample, this clonotype is medium-sized. The chain combines TRBV19 with TRBJ2-7, with D hard to call. CDR3 size: 13 residues. Germline-derived CDR1 and CDR2 are LNHDA and SQIVND (reference sequence). V lost 1 base, J lost 6 bases, and 10 bases lay in between. CDR3 region: CASSIGATVEQYF. CDR3 DNA: TGTGCCAGTAGTATAGGTGCGACGGTCGAGCAGTACTTC. The full variable domain, rest sourced from reference TRBV19 and TRBJ2-7, is DGGITQSPKYLFRKEGQNVTLSCEQNLNHDAMYWYRQDPGQGLRLIYYSQIVNDFQKGDIAEGYSVSREKKESFPLTVTSAQKNPTAFYLCASSIGATVEQYFGPGTRLTVT.

This chain connects TRBV20-1 to TRBJ1-2; D uncertain. CDR1 is DFQATT, CDR2 SNEGSKA, per germline (reference sequence). The V gene lost 7 bases and the J gene lost 2 bases, with 14 bases spanning the gap. The length of the CDR3 is 13 residues. The CDR3 region is CSVEVPGNYGYTF. DNA for the CDR3: TGCAGTGTCGAAGTCCCGGGGAACTATGGCTACACCTTC.